The rows below give T cell receptor beta chains drawn from one sample of a study of cytomegalovirus exposure and HLA in healthy donors. The protocol was immunoSEQ multiplex PCR, while the TCRdb copy is restricted to in-frame clones and leaves out a portion. Among 150,000 to 200,000 clones listed, about four fifths were seen once. The sequenced sample consisted of PBMCs. All receptors derive from a man aged 40-55 years in good health and CMV-seropositive. Both conserved end residues are part of each CDR3. Rows may omit the clone size; those that give it use once, few, many or a size class.

clone_size v_call cdr3_length cdr3_aa
once TRBV6-5 13 CASSLRVEREAFF
NA TRBV5-1 17 CASSLAFGTINTGELFF
NA TRBV7-8 14 CASSLGQGATEQYF
NA TRBV28 14 CASSLIYSNQPQHF
NA TRBV6-1 14 CASSDRGANEKLFF
NA TRBV30 15 CACKGGTGVSYEQYF
NA TRBV7-2 20 CASSLAASGGTLGGTDTQYF
NA TRBV11-3 16 CASSFGTANSGNTIYF
NA TRBV7-2 14 CASSSYQQGGEQYF
NA TRBV7-6 15 CASSLTSGRGETQYF
NA TRBV10-3 13 CATGTGYAGELFF
NA TRBV5-1 16 CASSMSGGLVQETQYF
NA TRBV7-3 13 CASSLGPQETQYF
NA TRBV7-9 14 CASSLGSSSYEQYF
NA TRBV28 15 CASSIPGTGIPGYTF
NA TRBV19 15 CASSMPAGSTDTQYF
NA TRBV7-9 16 CASSSREGVSYNEQFF
few TRBV2 13 CASSAGNSYEQYF
NA TRBV7-9 15 CASNPGLGGNYGYTF
NA TRBV7-9 12 CASSLSVDGYTF
once TRBV6-1 15 CASRSGTGNLYEQYF
NA TRBV30 12 CAFAGTADIQYF
NA TRBV9 14 CASSVSSGSYEQYF
NA TRBV5-4 14 CASSSRLASDTQYF
NA TRBV19 16 CASSHGGGGGTDTQYF
NA TRBV19 16 CASSVAGTRYFYEQYF
NA TRBV2 18 CASSGGRNPGQGPYEQYF